This entry is about one T cell receptor (beta chain). All exposed participants met a person with COVID-19 within 2 weeks before entering the study. Per the germline V gene, CDR1 is MNHEY and CDR2 is SMNVEV (reference sequence). Trimming at V came to 3 bases and at J to 5 bases, leaving 4 bases not matched to a gene. This CDR3 region has 14 residues. This specimen comes from a study of blood T cell repertoires in COVID-19. Repertoires were generated with immunoSEQ multiplex PCR, while TCRdb's copy carries only in-frame clones and drops some. The table has under 400,000 clones, 88% seen once. J is TRBJ2-5 and V is TRBV27, with 9 bases lining up with TRBD2. Sequenced input: PBMCs or T cells enriched from blood (not recorded which). The clonotype originates from a woman younger than 45 who had been exposed to COVID-19. The CDR3 DNA sequence: TGTGCCAGCAGTTTGCTAGCGGGGTGGGAGACCCAGTACTTC. Translation: CASSLLAGWETQYF.